A selection of T cell receptor beta chains follows, all from one sample in a study of a mutant IDH1 vaccine in newly diagnosed glioma. The table came from immunoSEQ multiplex PCR; TCRdb's copy has only in-frame clones and leaves some out. The data contain about 77,000 clones, around 85% of them singletons. No antigens are known for them. The source was PBMCs, collected from a glioma patient whose treatment included an IDH1 peptide vaccine. The receptors stem from a woman in her fifties or sixties with glioma. Both conserved end residues are part of each CDR3. A D gene is named only where the DNA matches it firmly. A row's size may be missing; if present it is once, few, many or a size class.

abundance	v_gene	j_gene	d_gene	CDR3aa	CDR3nt
.	TRBV5-4	TRBJ2-1	TRBD1	CASSLLEAGGNEQFF	TGTGCCAGCAGCTTGTTGGAGGCAGGGGGCAATGAGCAGTTCTTC
.	TRBV27	TRBJ2-3	TRBD2	CASSFPVAGVGDTQYF	TGTGCCAGCAGTTTTCCGGTAGCGGGAGTTGGAGATACGCAGTATTTT
.	TRBV6-1	TRBJ2-1	TRBD2	CASSDGTSGYNEQFF	TGTGCCAGCAGTGACGGGACTAGCGGTTACAATGAGCAGTTCTTC
.	TRBV5-4	TRBJ2-7	.	CASSRGQGYNEQYF	TGTGCCAGCAGCCGTGGGCAGGGATACAACGAGCAGTACTTC
.	TRBV28	TRBJ1-1	TRBD1	CASSRQQGPNTEAFF	TGTGCCAGCAGCCGACAACAGGGGCCGAACACTGAAGCTTTCTTT
once	TRBV15	TRBJ2-7	.	CATSRDWNAQYF	TGTGCCACCAGCAGAGATTGGAACGCGCAGTACTTC
.	TRBV18	TRBJ2-2	TRBD1	CASSRTGGMNTGELFF	TGTGCCAGCTCACGGACAGGGGGAATGAACACCGGGGAGCTGTTTTTT
.	TRBV6-5	TRBJ2-5	.	CASSPAGLQETQYF	TGTGCCAGCAGCCCTGCGGGTCTCCAAGAGACCCAGTACTTC
.	TRBV11-2	TRBJ1-2	.	CASSLEGRRFYGYTF	TGTGCCAGCAGCTTAGAGGGACGGCGTTTCTATGGCTACACCTTC
.	TRBV27	TRBJ2-7	.	CASSEGSPYEQYF	TGTGCCAGCAGTGAGGGGTCCCCCTACGAGCAGTACTTC
.	TRBV5-1	TRBJ1-2	.	CASSLVDKDYGYTF	TGCGCCAGCAGCTTGGTAGACAAAGATTATGGCTACACCTTC
few	TRBV6-1	TRBJ1-4	.	CASSLDDVNEKLFF	TGTGCCAGCAGCCTCGATGACGTTAATGAAAAACTGTTTTTT
.	TRBV4-1	TRBJ2-3	.	CASAKTGSVDTQYF	TGCGCCAGCGCGAAGACGGGCTCGGTGGATACGCAGTATTTT
.	TRBV13	TRBJ1-5	.	CASSAQGNQPQHF	TGTGCCAGCAGCGCACAGGGAAATCAGCCCCAGCATTTT
.	TRBV28	TRBJ2-7	.	CASSKLGGAVEQYF	TGTGCCAGCAGTAAGCTGGGGGGGGCCGTCGAGCAGTACTTC
.	TRBV5-5	TRBJ2-7	TRBD1	CASSFDRGTYEQYF	TGTGCCAGCAGTTTTGACAGGGGGACCTACGAGCAGTACTTC
.	TRBV5-6	TRBJ2-1	.	CASSFLAYNEQFF	TGTGCCAGCAGCTTTCTGGCCTACAATGAGCAGTTCTTC
.	TRBV28	TRBJ2-1	.	CASRRGVASYNEQFF	TGTGCCAGCCGCAGGGGGGTAGCGTCTTACAATGAGCAGTTCTTC
.	TRBV18	TRBJ2-1	.	CASSPPERASYNEQFF	TGTGCCAGCTCACCACCGGAGCGGGCCTCCTACAATGAGCAGTTCTTC
once	TRBV6-5	TRBJ2-7	.	CASSLGQDNTYEQYF	TGTGCCAGCAGTTTAGGGCAGGACAATACCTACGAGCAGTACTTC
.	TRBV27	TRBJ1-5	.	CASSRGYSNQPQHF	TGTGCCAGCAGCCGAGGGTATAGCAATCAGCCCCAGCATTTT
once	TRBV19	TRBJ2-5	.	CASSSGQAQETQYF	TGTGCCAGTTCGTCGGGGCAGGCCCAAGAGACCCAGTACTTC
.	TRBV27	TRBJ1-5	.	CASRTASNQPQHF	TGTGCCAGCAGGACAGCCTCTAATCAGCCCCAGCATTTT
.	TRBV20-1	TRBJ2-7	.	CSASNENEQYF	TGCAGTGCTAGCAACGAGAACGAGCAGTACTTC
.	TRBV6-5	TRBJ1-2	TRBD1	CASRTTTGGYGYTF	TGTGCCAGCAGAACCACTACAGGGGGCTATGGCTACACCTTC
.	TRBV7-8	TRBJ2-7	.	CASSPGSGRSYEQYF	TGTGCCAGCAGCCCCGGCAGCGGGCGGTCCTACGAGCAGTACTTC
few	TRBV5-5	TRBJ1-1	.	CASSLEGMNTEAFF	TGTGCCAGCAGCTTAGAGGGCATGAACACTGAAGCTTTCTTT
.	TRBV29-1	TRBJ2-2	.	CSVEGGQYTGELFF	TGCAGCGTTGAAGGTGGACAGTACACCGGGGAGCTGTTTTTT
once	TRBV6-5	TRBJ2-1	TRBD1	CASSYYDRGPYNEQFF	TGTGCCAGCAGTTATTACGACAGGGGGCCTTACAATGAGCAGTTCTTC
.	TRBV6-1	TRBJ1-1	.	CASSDGGRLNTEAFF	TGTGCCAGCAGTGACGGGGGCAGATTGAACACTGAAGCTTTCTTT
few	TRBV5-1	TRBJ1-1	TRBD1	CASSPGTGDMNTEAFF	TGCGCCAGCAGCCCCGGGACAGGAGACATGAACACTGAAGCTTTCTTT
.	TRBV19	TRBJ1-2	.	CASSMLAGYGYTF	TGTGCCAGTAGTATGCTTGCGGGCTATGGCTACACCTTC
.	TRBV7-9	TRBJ2-7	.	CASSPSIPSYEQYF	TGTGCCAGCAGCCCATCGATTCCCTCCTACGAGCAGTACTTC
.	TRBV4-1	TRBJ2-3	.	CASRGLGAEGMADTQYF	TGCGCCAGCAGGGGACTGGGAGCGGAGGGGATGGCAGATACGCAGTATTTT
.	TRBV28	TRBJ1-4	TRBD1	CASSQGAEKLFF	TGTGCCAGCAGTCAGGGGGCTGAAAAACTGTTTTTT
few	TRBV29-1	TRBJ2-1	TRBD1	CSGTPGQGDNEQFF	TGCAGCGGGACCCCGGGACAGGGAGACAATGAGCAGTTCTTC
few	TRBV29-1	TRBJ1-1	.	CSVPGYTEAFF	TGCAGCGTTCCCGGGTACACTGAAGCTTTCTTT
.	TRBV5-6	TRBJ1-4	.	CASSLRTGPTNEKLFF	TGTGCCAGCAGCTTGAGGACGGGACCAACTAATGAAAAACTGTTTTTT
.	TRBV5-6	TRBJ1-5	.	CASSLGGRGQPQHF	TGTGCCAGCAGCTTGGGGGGGCGGGGGCAGCCCCAGCATTTT
.	TRBV5-6	TRBJ2-5	.	CASSLVSTKETQYF	TGTGCCAGCAGCTTGGTCAGCACTAAAGAGACCCAGTACTTC
.	TRBV19	TRBJ2-7	.	CASSISGPSEQYF	TGTGCCAGTAGTATTTCCGGCCCCAGCGAGCAGTACTTC
.	TRBV5-1	TRBJ2-1	.	CASSLEPRDYNEQFF	TGCGCCAGCAGCTTGGAGCCCCGTGACTACAATGAGCAGTTCTTC
once	TRBV15	TRBJ2-2	.	CATSKTRNTGELFF	TGTGCCACCAGCAAGACTAGGAACACCGGGGAGCTGTTTTTT
.	TRBV9	TRBJ2-7	TRBD1	CASSIGTGPSYEQYF	TGTGCCAGCAGCATCGGGACAGGGCCTTCCTACGAGCAGTACTTC
few	TRBV27	TRBJ1-1	.	CASTPNGANTEAFF	TGTGCCAGCACCCCGAACGGGGCGAACACTGAAGCTTTCTTT
.	TRBV28	TRBJ1-4	TRBD1	CASSSGTANEKLFF	TGTGCCAGCAGTTCCGGGACAGCTAATGAAAAACTGTTTTTT
.	TRBV19	TRBJ1-5	.	CASNMQGGQPQHF	TGTGCCAGTAACATGCAGGGTGGCCAGCCCCAGCATTTT
.	TRBV9	TRBJ2-1	TRBD2	CASSARTRVSSDKQFF	TGTGCCAGCAGCGCCCGGACTAGGGTCTCTAGTGATAAGCAGTTCTTC
.	TRBV18	TRBJ1-5	.	CASSPLQGSNQPQHF	TGTGCCAGCTCACCGCTACAGGGTAGCAATCAGCCCCAGCATTTT
.	TRBV13	TRBJ2-7	.	CASSFSLLGTKTYEQYF	TGTGCCAGCAGCTTTTCCCTCTTGGGGACCAAGACATACGAGCAGTACTTC
.	TRBV7-3	TRBJ2-1	.	CASSLNSAHNEQFF	TGTGCCAGCAGCTTAAATAGCGCCCACAATGAGCAGTTCTTC